A single sample gave rise to the 27 T cell receptor beta chains below, sequenced in a study of molecular identifiers for immune sequencing clone quantification. A single record per CDR3 protein comes from TCRdb applying MiXCR to the PCR reads. The table records over 600,000 distinct CDR3 sequences, about 20% of them present only once. The sequencing sample was made of naive CD8+ T cells from blood, with Jurkat cell RNA spiked in. The subset here: FACS-sorted CD8+CD4-CCR7+CD45RA+ naive T cells. The receptors stem from a human donor in good health. Some libraries in this study had Jurkat cell RNA spiked in.

This clonotype came up many times. This chain uses TRBV2 with TRBJ2-3; 9 positions agree with TRBD2. Germline values: CDR1 SNHLY, CDR2 FYNNEI. V shed 5 bases, J shed 1 base, and the junction held 1 base outside the gene matches. The CDR3 consists of 14 residues. CDR3 nucleotides: TGTGCCAGCAGTTGGACTAGCGGCACAGATACGCAGTATTTT. Protein product: CASSWTSGTDTQYF.

On this clonotype: A much larger clone differs by one base, so this may be a read error. The chain couples TRBV20-1 to TRBJ1-2; D possibly corresponds to TRBD1 (5 bases). CDR3 length equals 14 residues. The germline V gene encodes CDR1 DFQATT and CDR2 SNEGSKA (reference sequence). The CDR3 DNA follows: TGCAGTGCTTTGACAGTTTCAGCTAACTATGGCTACGCCTTC. The encoded protein is CSALTVSANYGYAF.

Comment on this clonotype: A much larger clone sits a single nucleotide away, making a read error possible. CDR3 in amino acids: CAGSEFGGRGLNTEAFF. The CDR3 nucleotides read TGTGCCGGCAGTGAATTCGGGGGAAGAGGTTTGAACACTGAAGCTTTCTTT. The V call is TRBV6-1, the J call TRBJ1-1, with D tentatively TRBD1 (5 bases). Germline CDR1 is MNHNS and CDR2 is SASEGT. This CDR3 is 17 amino acids long.

In its sample, this clonotype was seen a few times. The V call is TRBV27, the J call TRBJ2-3, with 8 bases matching TRBD2. J gave up 4 bases and V 6 bases, and 12 bases lay outside the gene matches. This CDR3 region has 16 residues. CDR1 is MNHEY and CDR2 is SMNVEV in the germline V gene (reference sequence). This CDR3 is CASSTMGLVGADTQYF. The DNA for the CDR3 is TGTGCCAGCAGCACTATGGGACTAGTGGGTGCAGATACGCAGTATTTT.

About this clonotype itself: This may come from a read error, since a much larger clone is one base off. The rearrangement links TRBV19 to TRBJ1-2, with D perhaps matching TRBD1 (6 bases). This CDR3 contains 15 residues. Germline-derived CDR1 and CDR2 are LNHDA and SQIVND (reference sequence). This CDR3 reads CASSEWDNSNHGYTF. DNA for the CDR3: TGTGCCAGTAGTGAATGGGACAACTCTAACCATGGCTACACCTTC. The complete variable domain, with remaining parts taken from reference TRBV19 and TRBJ1-2, reads DGGITQSPKYLFRKEGQNVTLSCEQNLNHDAMYWYRQDPGQGLRLIYYSQIVNDFQKGDIAEGYSVSREKKESFPLTVTSAQKNPTAFYLCASSEWDNSNHGYTFGSGTRLTVV.

Concerning this clonotype: A single base separates this from a much larger clone, so it may be a read error. The V call is TRBV6-4, the J call TRBJ2-2, with D perhaps TRBD1 or TRBD2 (6 bases each). The CDR3 length is 13 residues. Trimming removed 7 bases from V and 3 bases from J, with 9 bases in between. From germline, CDR1 is MRHNA and CDR2 SNTAGT. The CDR3 reads CASKGEDTGELFF. The CDR3 DNA sequence: TGTGCCAGCAAGGGGGAGGACACCGGGGAGCTGTTTTTT.

This clonotype has ten or more counts. The genes are TRBV7-2 and TRBJ1-5; the D gene is possibly TRBD1 (5 bases). The CDR3 consists of 15 residues. Trimming cost V 0 bases and J 2 bases, with 8 bases left between them. Per the germline V gene, CDR1 is SGHTA and CDR2 is FQGNSA. CDR3 DNA: TGTGCCAGCAGCTTAGCTGGGGACGGCAATCAGCCCCAGCATTTT. Translating gives CASSLAGDGNQPQHF.

This clonotype was counted only a few times. A much larger clone sits a single nucleotide away, making a read error possible. CDR3 protein: CASSLVGSYCEQYF. The CDR3 DNA follows: TGTGCCAGCAGCTTAGTTGGCAGCTACTGCGAGCAGTACTTC. The V gene is TRBV7-9, the J gene TRBJ2-7; no definite D call. The CDR3 covers 14 residues. Trimming took off 1 base at V and 6 bases at J, with 13 bases between the two ends. The germline V gene encodes CDR1 SEHNR and CDR2 FQNEAQ (reference sequence).

This clonotype has a count of ten or more. This chain joins TRBV7-9 and TRBJ2-3; weak D call: TRBD1 (6 bases). This CDR3 spans 17 amino acids. V was clipped by 2 bases and J by 3 bases, with 18 bases between them. The germline gives CDR1 SEHNR, CDR2 FQNEAQ (reference sequence). CDR3: CASSLTLTGPKTDTQYF. CDR3 nucleotide sequence: TGTGCCAGCAGCTTAACCCTAACAGGGCCCAAAACAGATACGCAGTATTTT.

To note about this clonotype: This may be a read error, as it is one base from a much larger clone. The J gene is TRBJ1-1, the V gene TRBV5-6; the D is unclear. CDR3 length: 14 residues. Germline V gives CDR1 SGHDT, CDR2 YYEEEE. CDR3: CGSSDTAVLTEAFF. CDR3 in DNA: TGTGGCAGCAGCGATACAGCTGTTCTAACTGAAGCTTTCTTT.

Ten or more counts support this clonotype. This chain uses TRBV19 with TRBJ2-7; maybe TRBD2 (7 bases). Looked up from germline, CDR1 is LNHDA and CDR2 is SQIVND (reference sequence). The ends were cut back, 5 bases at V and 4 bases at J, with 15 bases in the middle. The CDR3 contains 14 residues. CDR3 sequence: CASSGRGRAYEQYF. The CDR3 DNA sequence: TGTGCCAGTAGTGGGCGGGGGCGCGCTTACGAGCAGTACTTC.

About this clonotype itself: A much larger clone lies one base from this, so it may be a read error. The V and J genes are TRBV7-9 and TRBJ2-7; D possibly corresponds to TRBD1 (6 bases). In germline, CDR1 is SEHNR, CDR2 FQNEAQ (reference sequence). There are 14 residues in the CDR3. Trimming pared 2 bases from V and 5 bases from J, leaving 13 bases between. CDR3 sequence reads: CASSLLTGPHEQYF. DNA for the CDR3: TGTGCCAGCAGCTTACTGACAGGACCGCACGAGCAGTACTTC. Full variable domain (rest looked up from reference TRBV7-9 and TRBJ2-7): DTGVSQNPRHKITKRGQNVTFRCDPISEHNRLYWYRQTLGQGPEFLTYFQNEAQLEKSRLLSDRFSAERPKGSFSTLEIQRTEQGDSAMYLCASSLLTGPHEQYFGPGTRLTVT.

The sample holds a few counts of this clonotype. V usage is TRBV5-1 and J usage is TRBJ2-7; D is perhaps TRBD1 or TRBD2 (5 bases each). The V end lost 3 bases, the J end lost 2 bases, and 12 bases lay between the germline ends. This CDR3 region has 14 residues. Per germline, CDR1 SGHRS and CDR2 YFSETQ. The CDR3 DNA reads as TGCGCCAGCAGCTGGGGATCGGGGCCCTACGAGCAGTACTTC. As protein: CASSWGSGPYEQYF.

This clonotype has a handful of counts. J is TRBJ2-7 and V is TRBV3-1; D is perhaps TRBD2 (5 bases). Trimming pared 3 bases from V and 0 bases from J, leaving 9 bases between. This CDR3 has 14 residues. CDR1 is LGHDT, CDR2 YNNKEL, per germline (reference sequence). This chain's CDR3 is CASSQDSASYEQYF. Here the CDR3 DNA reads TGTGCCAGCAGCCAGGACTCGGCCTCCTACGAGCAGTACTTC.

This chain connects TRBV10-3 to TRBJ1-2; TRBD1 is a possible D gene (5 bases). Looked up from germline, CDR1 is ENHRY and CDR2 is SYGVKD. The CDR3 consists of 18 residues. The V and J ends lost 0 bases and 1 base respectively, with 18 bases between them. CDR3: CAISESSREQNFNYGYTF. The CDR3, as DNA: TGTGCCATCAGTGAGTCGAGCAGGGAGCAAAATTTTAACTATGGCTACACCTTC.

V gene TRBV2 combines with J gene TRBJ1-1, with TRBD1 as a possible D gene (5 bases). The germline V and J ends were trimmed by 11 bases and 0 bases, with 10 bases remaining between them. Germline CDR1 and CDR2: SNHLY and FYNNEI. This CDR3 has 12 amino acids. The CDR3 protein is CAALTVNTEAFF. CDR3 DNA: TGTGCCGCCCTGACAGTGAACACTGAAGCTTTCTTT.

In its sample, this clonotype was seen a few times. The rearrangement joins TRBV30 to TRBJ2-1; D uncertain. Germline assignment: CDR1 GTSNPN and CDR2 SVGIG (reference sequence). Trimming cost V 3 bases and J 6 bases, with 9 bases left between them. The length of the CDR3 is 12 residues. The CDR3 coding sequence is TGTGCCTGGAGGTATGGGCTCAATGAGCAGTTCTTC. It specifies CAWRYGLNEQFF. Variable domain in full (rest from reference TRBV30 and TRBJ2-1): SQTIHQWPATLVQPVGSPLSLECTVEGTSNPNLYWYRQAAGRGLQLLFYSVGIGQISSEVPQNLSASRPQDRQFILSSKKLLLSDSGFYLCAWRYGLNEQFFGPGTRLTVL.

This clonotype was observed at least ten times. This chain joins TRBV13 and TRBJ2-5, with D possibly being TRBD2 (6 bases). Germline lookup yields CDR1 PRHDT and CDR2 FYEKMQ (reference sequence). Trimming took off 5 bases at V and 3 bases at J, with 16 bases between the two ends. The CDR3 totals 15 residues. The CDR3 region has the DNA TGTGCCAGCAGCAAAGATAACTCGGGGGAAGAGACCCAGTACTTC. Translation: CASSKDNSGEETQYF.

Concerning this clonotype: A much larger clone lies one base from this, so it may be a read error. The chain carries TRBV28 and TRBJ2-3; no reliable D call. Trimming removed 5 bases at V and 2 bases at J, with 14 bases between. Germline loops: CDR1 MDHEN, CDR2 SYDVKM. The CDR3 loop spans 15 amino acids. The CDR3 DNA reads as TGTGCCAGCAGTGGATATGGCGGAAACACAGATACGCAGTATTTT. Amino acid sequence: CASSGYGGNTDTQYF.

In this sample, this clonotype turned up many times. The chain carries TRBV6-2 or TRBV6-3 and TRBJ1-1; no firm D call. In germline, CDR1 is MNHEY, CDR2 SVGEGT. The CDR3 runs to 12 residues. V shed 4 bases and J shed 7 bases, with 10 bases lying between them. The CDR3 DNA follows: TGTGCCAGCAGTTTCCCACCCGATGAAGCTTTCTTT. Translation: CASSFPPDEAFF.

As concerns this clonotype: A much more abundant neighbour one base away suggests this may be a read error. The chain employs TRBV6-5 and TRBJ2-7, with 8 bases matching TRBD1. The V gene's germline CDR1 is MNHEY and CDR2 SVGAGI. The length of the CDR3 is 16 residues. This CDR3 reads CASGYGETGAGYEQYF. For the CDR3, the DNA is TGTGCCAGCGGTTACGGCGAGACAGGGGCGGGCTACGAGCAGTACTTC.

In its sample, this clonotype was seen many times. The chain has TRBV6-5 and TRBJ2-5; TRBD1 matches at 7 bases. V shed 6 bases and J 5 bases; nucleotides not matched to a gene: 9. Germline V CDR1 and CDR2: MNHEY, SVGAGI. CDR3 length: 14 amino acids. Written as DNA, the CDR3 is TGTGCCAGCAGCATGACAGGGAATGTGGAGACCCAGTACTTC. Its translation: CASSMTGNVETQYF.

This clonotype appeared many times. The chain links TRBV4-3 to TRBJ2-7; 7 bases line up with TRBD2. This CDR3 spans 17 amino acids. Unmatched junction bases numbered 15, after V lost 0 bases and J lost 7 bases. Germline V gene data show CDR1 as LGHNA and CDR2 as YSLEER. CDR3 bases: TGCGCCAGCAGCCAAGATCGGTCCAATTCGGGAGGTTGGGAGCAGTACTTC. Amino acid sequence: CASSQDRSNSGGWEQYF.

This clonotype was seen many times. CDR3 DNA sequence: TGCGCCAGCACAGAGCGGGGGCGACTCCAAGAGACCCAGTACTTC. Encoded protein: CASTERGRLQETQYF. This chain links TRBV5-1 with TRBJ2-5, with 8 bases aligning to TRBD2. Per the germline V gene, CDR1 is SGHRS and CDR2 is YFSETQ. V was clipped by 6 bases and J by 1 base; unmatched bases: 8. This CDR3 has 15 residues.

This clonotype turned up a few times. This chain joins TRBV19 and TRBJ2-3; 9 bases fit TRBD2. From germline, CDR1 is LNHDA and CDR2 SQIVND (reference sequence). V was clipped by 3 bases and J by 4 bases; unmatched bases: 2. The CDR3 extends over 14 amino acids. The CDR3 DNA reads as TGTGCCAGTAGTATGGGCGGGGGGGCAGATACGCAGTATTTT. As protein: CASSMGGGADTQYF.

This clonotype was detected ten times or more. The V call is TRBV7-2, the J call TRBJ2-1; TRBD2 agrees at 11 bases. The CDR3 has 15 residues. The germline CDR1 and CDR2 sequences are SGHTA and FQGNSA. Germline trimming cut 4 bases from V and 3 bases from J; bases unmatched to any gene: 2. The CDR3 DNA follows: TGTGCCAGCAGCTCCCTAGCGGGGGGCTACAATGAGCAGTTCTTC. This gives the protein CASSSLAGGYNEQFF. The full variable domain, its missing parts supplied by reference TRBV7-2 and TRBJ2-1, is GAGVSQSPSNKVTEKGKDVELRCDPISGHTALYWYRQSLGQGLEFLIYFQGNSAPDKSGLPSDRFSAERTGGSVSTLTIQRTQQEDSAVYLCASSSLAGGYNEQFFGPGTRLTVL.

This clonotype turned up a few times. V gene TRBV27 combines with J gene TRBJ1-2, with TRBD1 identical over 7 bases. V lost 0 bases, J lost 2 bases, and 6 bases stayed unmatched. The germline CDR1 and CDR2 sequences are MNHEY and SMNVEV (reference sequence). The CDR3 has 16 residues. The CDR3 region is CASSLSIDRANYGYTF. For the CDR3, the DNA is TGTGCCAGCAGTTTATCGATTGACAGGGCGAACTATGGCTACACCTTC.